The 25 T cell receptor beta chains in this list originate from one sample, sequenced in a study of blood T cell repertoires in COVID-19. Libraries were prepared by immunoSEQ multiplex PCR; TCRdb keeps only in-frame clonotypes and omits some of them. The repertoire holds about 57,000 clones, with roughly 87% as singletons. Sequencing was done on a sample of peripheral blood. These TCRs come from a woman older than 75 with COVID-19, enrolled during active disease.

With respect to this clone: Other DNA sequences in this sample translate to the same CDR3. The V and J genes are TRBV5-4 and TRBJ1-2; D may be TRBD1 (5 bases). The V gene's germline CDR1 is SGHNT and CDR2 YYREEE (reference sequence). This CDR3 spans 13 amino acids. The V gene lost 2 bases and the J gene lost 3 bases, with 8 bases spanning the gap. The CDR3 spells CASSLDRDYGYTF. CDR3 nucleotide sequence: TGTGCCAGCAGCTTAGACAGAGACTATGGCTACACCTTC.

The rearrangement joins TRBV9 to TRBJ1-2, with TRBD1 as a possible D gene (5 bases). V gave up 3 bases and J gave up 2 bases, with 14 bases separating them. Germline V gene data show CDR1 as SGDLS and CDR2 as YYNGEE. The CDR3 runs 15 residues. In nucleotides, the CDR3 is TGTGCCAGCAGCGGACAAGGGGTGGGGAACTATGGCTACACCTTC. Encoded protein: CASSGQGVGNYGYTF.

CDR3: CASSLGGQGGETQYF. CDR3 bases: TGTGCCAGCAGCTTAGGAGGACAGGGCGGGGAGACCCAGTACTTC. This chain joins TRBV7-9 and TRBJ2-5; 8 bases agree with TRBD1. Germline V CDR1 and CDR2: SEHNR, FQNEAQ (reference sequence). The CDR3 is 15 residues long. After removal of 1 base from V and 5 bases from J, the junction contained 6 bases not matched to a gene.

The chain carries TRBV2 and TRBJ2-5, with D perhaps TRBD2 (7 bases). Germline CDR1 SNHLY, CDR2 FYNNEI. V was shortened by 2 bases and J by 0 bases, with 13 bases between the two germline ends. The CDR3 has 16 residues. The CDR3 coding sequence is TGTGCCAGCAGTGAATGGGCGGGGGCCCACCAAGAGACCCAGTACTTC. Encoded protein: CASSEWAGAHQETQYF.

Only a few counts were recorded for this clone. This chain connects TRBV2 to TRBJ1-2; D is unclear. Germline V gene data show CDR1 as SNHLY and CDR2 as FYNNEI. V gave up 4 bases and J gave up 4 bases, with 10 bases separating them. This CDR3 contains 13 residues. The CDR3 sequence is CASSAGLGYGYTF. CDR3 bases: TGTGCCAGCAGTGCGGGTCTGGGCTATGGCTACACCTTC.

This chain uses TRBV11-2 with TRBJ2-2; D perhaps matches TRBD1 (8 bases). There are 17 residues in the CDR3. Germline V gene sequence: CDR1 SGHAT, CDR2 FQNNGV. The germline V and J ends were trimmed by 5 bases and 5 bases, with 21 bases remaining between them. The CDR3: CASSRGGQVAGTGELFF. The CDR3 DNA is TGTGCCAGCAGCAGGGGGGGACAGGTGGCAGGGACCGGGGAGCTGTTTTTT.

V gene TRBV2 combines with J gene TRBJ2-3, with TRBD1 matching over 8 bases. Germline lookup yields CDR1 SNHLY and CDR2 FYNNEI. This CDR3 spans 15 amino acids. V lost 4 bases and J lost 0; bases outside the gene matches: 3. The CDR3 spells CASSGQGSSTDTQYF. As DNA, the CDR3 is TGTGCCAGCAGTGGACAGGGGAGCAGCACAGATACGCAGTATTTT.

The chain recombines TRBV2 with TRBJ2-3, with TRBD1 matching 9 bases. V trimming: 8 bases; J trimming: 3 bases; junction bases outside the gene matches: 0. Germline CDR1 is SNHLY and CDR2 is FYNNEI. The CDR3 is 12 amino acids. The CDR3 region has the DNA TGTGCCAGCGACAGGGGGACAGATACGCAGTATTTT. It translates to CASDRGTDTQYF.

This chain uses TRBV7-8 with TRBJ1-5; unclear D gene. This CDR3 region has 15 residues. V lost 5 bases, J lost 4 bases, and 15 bases lay in between. In germline, CDR1 is SGHVS, CDR2 FQNEAQ. The CDR3 bases are TGTGCCAGCAGCGCCCGACTCGGCCCTAATCAGCCCCAGCATTTT. This encodes CASSARLGPNQPQHF.

V gene TRBV15 combines with J gene TRBJ1-1; D remains ambiguous. The length of the CDR3 is 14 residues. The germline V gene has CDR1 LNHNV and CDR2 YYDKDF (reference sequence). With 4 bases removed from V and 1 base from J, the gap between germline ends came to 10 bases. The DNA of the CDR3 is TGTGCCACCAGCATTAGCGGCAGGAACACTGAAGCTTTCTTT. Its translation is CATSISGRNTEAFF.

As DNA, the CDR3 is TGTGCCAGCAGCCAAGGGCGACAGGGGGGGCAGCCCCAGCATTTT. This gives the protein CASSQGRQGGQPQHF. The V gene is TRBV3-1 (or the pseudogene TRBV3-2), the J gene TRBJ1-5; 9 nucleotides agree with TRBD1. The V gene end was trimmed by 1 base and the J gene end by 7 bases; junction bases not matched to a gene: 5. Per germline, CDR1 LGHDT and CDR2 YNNKEL (reference sequence). This CDR3 spans 15 amino acids.

For the CDR3, the DNA is TGTGCCAGCAGCTTAGTGGGCAGGGAAGCTAACTATGGCTACACCTTC. It specifies CASSLVGREANYGYTF. The chain combines TRBV7-2 with TRBJ1-2; a weak D match, TRBD1 (5 bases). The CDR3 extends over 16 amino acids. Germline CDR1 and CDR2: SGHTA and FQGNSA. Trimming left V 1 base short and J 0 bases short, with 12 bases between.

This rearrangement joins TRBV7-9 to TRBJ1-1; 8 bases fit TRBD1. Losses at the gene ends were 5 bases for V and 4 bases for J; bases not matched to a gene: 6. The CDR3 is made up of 14 amino acids. Germline-derived CDR1 and CDR2 are SEHNR and FQNEAQ (reference sequence). The CDR3: CASSLQGAGTEAFF. CDR3 in DNA: TGTGCCAGCAGCCTGCAGGGGGCAGGCACTGAAGCTTTCTTT.

In DNA form, the CDR3 reads TGTGCCAGCAGCAGGGAAAGCTCTGGAAACACCATATATTTT. Residues: CASSRESSGNTIYF. The chain joins TRBV2 to TRBJ1-3, with D possibly being TRBD1 (5 bases). This CDR3 spans 14 amino acids. Germline-derived CDR1 and CDR2 are SNHLY and FYNNEI. The V gene lost 6 bases and the J gene lost 0 bases, with 9 bases spanning the gap. Full variable domain (missing parts from reference TRBV2 and TRBJ1-3): EPEVTQTPSHQVTQMGQEVILRCVPISNHLYFYWYRQILGQKVEFLVSFYNNEISEKSEIFDDQFSVERPDGSNFTLKIRSTKLEDSAMYFCASSRESSGNTIYFGEGSWLTVV.

The chain joins TRBV23-1 to TRBJ2-7; TRBD1 matches 10 bases. TRBV23-1 qualifies as an ORF whose function is uncertain. The CDR3 covers 16 residues. Trimming took 2 bases from V and 7 from J; bases not matched to a gene: 11. The CDR3 spells CASSQRRDRGGLEQYF. CDR3 sequence (DNA): TGCGCCAGCAGTCAAAGGAGGGACAGGGGCGGCCTGGAGCAGTACTTC.

This chain's CDR3 is CASSLTVSGNTIYF. CDR3 nucleotides: TGTGCCAGCAGCCTCACGGTCTCTGGAAACACCATATATTTT. V and J are TRBV6-5 and TRBJ1-3; D ambiguous. Germline CDR1 is MNHEY and CDR2 is SVGAGI. The length of the CDR3 is 14 residues. The germline V and J ends were trimmed by 6 bases and 0 bases, with 9 bases remaining between them.

This chain connects TRBV6-1 to TRBJ1-4, with unresolved D. The CDR3 sequence is 15 residues long. The V and J ends lost 0 bases and 8 bases respectively, with 13 bases between them. CDR1 is MNHNS, CDR2 SASEGT, per germline. The chain's CDR3 is CASSEARPGREKLFF. CDR3 coding DNA: TGTGCCAGCAGTGAAGCTCGCCCAGGTCGAGAAAAACTGTTTTTT.

The chain joins TRBV7-9 to TRBJ1-4; D might be TRBD1 (5 bases). The ends were cut back, 1 base at V and 5 bases at J, with 11 bases in the middle. Germline V lookup: CDR1 SEHNR, CDR2 FQNEAQ (reference sequence). This CDR3 has 15 residues. For the CDR3, the DNA is TGTGCCAGCAGCTTAGACGGGGGTCAAAATGAAAAACTGTTTTTT. This codes for CASSLDGGQNEKLFF.

The chain carries TRBV9 and TRBJ1-1; D gene uncertain. CDR1 and CDR2 (germline): SGDLS, YYNGEE. Between the trimmed V and J ends, which lost 2 bases and 5 bases, there was a span of 10 bases. This CDR3 spans 13 amino acids. The CDR3 reads CASSVNDRTEAFF. DNA of the CDR3: TGTGCCAGCAGCGTGAACGATCGGACTGAAGCTTTCTTT.

The rearrangement links TRBV12-3 or TRBV12-4 to TRBJ1-2; the D gene is possibly TRBD1 (5 bases). V was clipped by 8 bases and J by 8 bases, with 15 bases between them. This CDR3 has 12 amino acids. Written as DNA, the CDR3 is TGTGCCAGCGGACACCGACAGAACGGCTACACCTTC. Amino acids: CASGHRQNGYTF.

The rearrangement links TRBV9 to TRBJ1-2; 12 bases are shared with TRBD1. The CDR3 is made up of 17 amino acids. CDR1 and CDR2 (germline): SGDLS, YYNGEE. V gave up 3 bases and J gave up 0 bases; unmatched junction bases: 6. Written as DNA, the CDR3 is TGTGCCAGCAGCGACGGGACAGGGGGCCATCCTAACTATGGCTACACCTTC. Translating gives CASSDGTGGHPNYGYTF.

This chain uses TRBV5-5 with TRBJ1-2; 8 bases are shared with TRBD1. The germline V gene encodes CDR1 SGHKS and CDR2 YYEKEE (reference sequence). The CDR3 has 14 residues. With V trimmed by 3 bases and J by 4 bases, 5 bases remained unmatched. The CDR3 DNA reads TGTGCCAGCAGCTCCTACCAGGGGGCCTATGGCTACACCTTC. Protein sequence: CASSSYQGAYGYTF.

This clone occurred a few times. This chain links TRBV5-6 with TRBJ1-2, with 11 bases aligning to TRBD1. The CDR3 has 18 residues. Germline CDR1 reads SGHDT; CDR2 reads YYEEEE. V lost 2 bases and J lost 3; bases outside the gene matches: 12. The CDR3 DNA reads TGTGCCAGCAGCTTACACCGGGACAGGGGGAGGAAAGACTATGGCTACACCTTC. It yields the protein CASSLHRDRGRKDYGYTF. Drawing the rest from reference TRBV5-6 and TRBJ1-2, the complete variable domain is DAGVTQSPTHLIKTRGQQVTLRCSPKSGHDTVSWYQQALGQGPQFIFQYYEEEERQRGNFPDRFSGHQFPNYSSELNVNALLLGDSALYLCASSLHRDRGRKDYGYTFGSGTRLTVV.

V usage is TRBV10-3 and J usage is TRBJ2-7; 7 nucleotides line up with TRBD2. CDR1 is ENHRY, CDR2 SYGVKD, per germline. This CDR3 has 13 residues. Trimming at V came to 4 bases and at J to 7 bases, leaving 7 bases not matched to a gene. The CDR3 sequence is CAISGEVGGEQYF. The CDR3, as DNA: TGTGCCATCAGTGGGGAAGTCGGGGGGGAGCAGTACTTC.

The rearrangement uses TRBV11-2 and TRBJ2-1; D is possibly TRBD2 (5 bases). The CDR3 runs to 16 residues. The germline gives CDR1 SGHAT, CDR2 FQNNGV. V gave up 1 base and J gave up 9 bases, with 19 bases separating them. CDR3 coding DNA: TGTGCCAGCAGCTTAGTCGGTGGCCCGGCGGGTGGTGAGCAGTTCTTC. Protein: CASSLVGGPAGGEQFF.